This TCR beta chain is drawn from a study of T cell responses to AZD1222 COVID-19 vaccine. Study-wide points: Two AZD1222 doses significantly raised spike-specific TCR breadth and depth over controls. The repertoires were collected only after the peak T cell response. White British people made up most donors, females outnumbered males, and clonal diversity was possibly underestimated.

Sequencing was performed with immunoSEQ multiplex PCR; in TCRdb, only in-frame clones are kept and a portion is missing. The table has around 140,000 clones, approximately 83% seen once. Points on this clone: The antigen remains unidentified.

This CDR3 is built from 15 residues. The germline V gene encodes CDR1 LGHNA and CDR2 YNFKEQ. The V gene lost 1 base and the J gene lost 0 bases, with 8 bases spanning the gap. V usage is TRBV4-2 and J usage is TRBJ2-3; D gene unclear. The specimen was peripheral blood, collected on day 0 of AZD1222 vaccination. This clonotype was obtained from an adult in good health. The CDR3 nucleotides are TGTGCCAGCAGCCAAGTGTTGGCAAGCACAGATACGCAGTATTTT. Amino acids: CASSQVLASTDTQYF.